This is a list of T cell receptor beta chains from one sample in a study of blood T cell repertoires in COVID-19. Assay used: immunoSEQ multiplex PCR; TCRdb lists only in-frame clones, some missing. Here the sample spans tens of thousands of clones, 90% being singletons. Sequencing was done on a sample of peripheral blood. The origin of the receptors is a man between 18 and 35 years old with COVID-19, enrolled during active disease. CDR3s leave out the opening cysteine and the closing phenylalanine or tryptophan. A D gene is named only where the DNA matches it firmly.

d_call,j_call,v_call,cdr3_length,cdr3_aa
TRBD2,TRBJ2-3,TRBV19,14,ASSIAGGRARDTQY
.,TRBJ1-1,TRBV7-3,11,ASSARDINEAF
.,TRBJ2-7,TRBV7-9,12,ASSLAHRTYEQY
TRBD1,TRBJ2-6,TRBV24-1,17,ATSDWTGSFASGANVLT
TRBD2,TRBJ2-2,TRBV19,14,ASKYRGGPNTGELF
TRBD1,TRBJ2-1,TRBV29-1,13,SVAPTGGSYNEQF
.,TRBJ1-4,TRBV28,12,ASSLEILGEKLF
TRBD2,TRBJ2-1,TRBV19,13,ASSIIAGGPYEQF
.,TRBJ1-2,TRBV15,13,ATSRGRIQGESYT
.,TRBJ2-7,TRBV3-1/TRBV3-2,12,ASSLHAGRYEQY
.,TRBJ2-7,TRBV4-2,12,ASSPAGGSYEQY
.,TRBJ1-2,TRBV6-2/TRBV6-3,13,ASSYDSGGNYGYT
.,TRBJ1-1,TRBV27,13,ASSLIRGGNTEAF
.,TRBJ2-7,TRBV12-5,10,ASGPSSYEQY
TRBD1,TRBJ1-5,TRBV10-3,13,AISVDRGLDQPQH
.,TRBJ2-1,TRBV5-8,11,ASSLTGIDEQF
.,TRBJ2-1,TRBV5-1,13,ASSLVGVSYNEQF
TRBD2,TRBJ2-7,TRBV19,13,ASSFRLAGSYEQY
.,TRBJ2-7,TRBV28,15,ASSPHPSVGAHYEQY
.,TRBJ1-6,TRBV2,12,ASREGNYNSPLH
.,TRBJ2-5,TRBV19,12,ASMVLGREETQY
.,TRBJ2-2,TRBV5-1,15,ASSWTLPSAYTGELF
.,TRBJ2-7,TRBV7-2,11,ASSLALSYEQY